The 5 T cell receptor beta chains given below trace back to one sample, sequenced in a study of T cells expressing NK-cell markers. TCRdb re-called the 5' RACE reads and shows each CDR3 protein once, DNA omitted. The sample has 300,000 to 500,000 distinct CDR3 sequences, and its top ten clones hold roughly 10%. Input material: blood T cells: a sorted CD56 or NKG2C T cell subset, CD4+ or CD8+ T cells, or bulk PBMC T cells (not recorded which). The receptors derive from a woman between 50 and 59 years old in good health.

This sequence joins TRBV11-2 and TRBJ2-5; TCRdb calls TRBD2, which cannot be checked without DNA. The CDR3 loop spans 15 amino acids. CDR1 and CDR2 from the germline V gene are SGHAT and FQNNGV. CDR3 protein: CASSSWTEIQETQYF.

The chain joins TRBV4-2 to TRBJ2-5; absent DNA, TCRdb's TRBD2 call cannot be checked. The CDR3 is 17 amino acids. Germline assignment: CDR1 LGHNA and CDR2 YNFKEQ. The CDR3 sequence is CASSPGASGRREETQYF.

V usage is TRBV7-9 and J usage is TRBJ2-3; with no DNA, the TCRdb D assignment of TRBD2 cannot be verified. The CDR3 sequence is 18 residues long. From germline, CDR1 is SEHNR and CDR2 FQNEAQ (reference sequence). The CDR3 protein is CASSLDVRLAGHTDTQYF. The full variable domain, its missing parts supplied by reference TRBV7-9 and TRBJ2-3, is DTGVSQNPRHKITKRGQNVTFRCDPISEHNRLYWYRQTLGQGPEFLTYFQNEAQLEKSRLLSDRFSAERPKGSFSTLEIQRTEQGDSAMYLCASSLDVRLAGHTDTQYFGPGTRLTVL.

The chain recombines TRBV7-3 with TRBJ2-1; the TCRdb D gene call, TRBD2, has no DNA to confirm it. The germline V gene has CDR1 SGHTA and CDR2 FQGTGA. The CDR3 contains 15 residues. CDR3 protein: CASSPSGTTGNEQFF.

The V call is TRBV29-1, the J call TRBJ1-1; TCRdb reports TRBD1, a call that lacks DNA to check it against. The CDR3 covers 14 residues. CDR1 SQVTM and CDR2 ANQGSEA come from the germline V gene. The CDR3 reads CSVEQLTGYTEAFF. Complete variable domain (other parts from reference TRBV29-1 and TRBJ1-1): SAVISQKPSRDICQRGTSLTIQCQVDSQVTMMFWYRQQPGQSLTLIATANQGSEATYESGFVIDKFPISRPNLTFSTLTVSNMSPEDSSIYLCSVEQLTGYTEAFFGQGTRLTVV.